Below, 32 T cell receptor beta chains from the same sample are listed, as sequenced in a study of T cell repertoires in cytomegalovirus infection. Which antigens these TCRs recognize remains unknown. TCRdb passed the reads through MiXCR, listing each CDR3 protein once. The table records more than 300,000 distinct CDR3 sequences, approximately 35% of them present only once. Sequenced here: cultured PBMCs, sampled from culture after CMV antigen stimulation. These receptors all stem from a human donor in good health (CMV status not recorded). Some clones in this sample may be carry-over from other donors' samples.

In its sample, this clonotype was seen a few times. CDR3 DNA: TGTGCCAGTAGTATAACTATGGCGGGAGAAGGTGAGCAGTTCTTC. This codes for CASSITMAGEGEQFF. The genes are TRBV19 and TRBJ2-1; 7 nucleotides match TRBD2. Trimming took 2 bases from V and 9 from J; bases not matched to a gene: 10. Per germline, CDR1 LNHDA and CDR2 SQIVND (reference sequence). This CDR3 contains 15 residues.

The chain employs TRBV11-2 and TRBJ1-3; D might be TRBD1 (6 bases). The CDR3 loop spans 14 amino acids. Trimming cost V 6 bases and J 2 bases, with 11 bases left between them. Germline V lookup: CDR1 SGHAT, CDR2 FQNNGV. The CDR3 DNA is TGTGCCAGCAGTGGGGGCTCGACTGGAAACACCATATATTTT. Translation gives CASSGGSTGNTIYF.

This clonotype turned up a few times. The chain carries TRBV7-9 and TRBJ2-1, with no clear D. This CDR3 has 14 amino acids. Trimming left V 4 bases short and J 5 bases short, with 12 bases between. Germline CDR1 SEHNR, CDR2 FQNEAQ (reference sequence). CDR3 residues: CASSYSSLHNEQFF. In DNA form, the CDR3 reads TGTGCCAGCAGCTATAGCTCACTTCACAATGAGCAGTTCTTC.

This chain links TRBV19 with TRBJ2-3, with 9 nucleotides matching TRBD2. With V trimmed by 3 bases and J by 4 bases, 11 bases remained unmatched. Germline CDR1 is LNHDA and CDR2 is SQIVND (reference sequence). There are 17 residues in the CDR3. Written as DNA, the CDR3 is TGTGCCAGTAGTATTTTAGGGAATAGCGGGAGCTCAGATACGCAGTATTTT. The encoded protein is CASSILGNSGSSDTQYF.

V and J are TRBV20-1 and TRBJ2-5, with D tentatively TRBD2 (5 bases). Deletions cut 0 bases from V and 2 bases from J, with 7 bases between. Germline V gives CDR1 DFQATT, CDR2 SNEGSKA (reference sequence). The CDR3 spans 13 residues. The CDR3 sequence is CSAREDSQETQYF. Written as DNA, the CDR3 is TGCAGTGCTAGAGAGGACTCTCAAGAGACCCAGTACTTC.

This clonotype has only a few counts. The chain is built from TRBV24-1 and TRBJ2-3; 12 nucleotides match TRBD2. The CDR3 runs to 17 residues. V shed 8 bases, J shed 0 bases, and the junction held 8 bases outside the gene matches. Germline CDR1 reads KGHDR; CDR2 reads SFDVKD. Here the CDR3 DNA reads TGTGCCACCAACTCGGGACTAGCGGGCCCTAGCACAGATACGCAGTATTTT. This encodes CATNSGLAGPSTDTQYF.

This chain uses TRBV12-3 or TRBV12-4 with TRBJ2-1; 8 bases match TRBD2. V lost 5 bases, J lost 2 bases, and 5 bases stayed unmatched. The CDR3 runs 15 residues. DNA of the CDR3: TGTGCCAGCAGTCCAGCGGGAGAGGCCTACAATGAGCAGTTCTTC. It is translated as CASSPAGEAYNEQFF.

This clonotype showed up just a few times. This chain joins TRBV11-2 and TRBJ2-3, with 7 bases fitting TRBD2. Germline V gives CDR1 SGHAT, CDR2 FQNNGV. The CDR3 has 14 amino acids. Unmatched junction bases numbered 6, after V lost 5 bases and J lost 4 bases. The CDR3 DNA reads as TGTGCCAGCAGCACGACTAGCTCGCCAGATACGCAGTATTTT. Amino acids: CASSTTSSPDTQYF.

This clonotype was counted a few times. The chain has TRBV7-2 and TRBJ2-5; 11 bases map to TRBD2. In germline, CDR1 is SGHTA, CDR2 FQGNSA. Trimming removed 5 bases from V and 3 bases from J; junction bases left unmatched: 5. This CDR3 is built from 15 residues. DNA of the CDR3: TGTGCCAGCAGCCTGACTAGCGGGGCAAAAGAGACCCAGTACTTC. This gives the protein CASSLTSGAKETQYF. Drawing the rest from reference TRBV7-2 and TRBJ2-5, the complete variable domain is GAGVSQSPSNKVTEKGKDVELRCDPISGHTALYWYRQSLGQGLEFLIYFQGNSAPDKSGLPSDRFSAERTGGSVSTLTIQRTQQEDSAVYLCASSLTSGAKETQYFGPGTRLLVL.

The chain joins TRBV2 to TRBJ2-2; no definite D call. Trimming removed 6 bases from V and 3 bases from J, with 11 bases in between. Germline CDR1 and CDR2: SNHLY and FYNNEI. This CDR3 comprises 14 residues. The CDR3 DNA sequence: TGTGCCAGCAGCCTACGCAGCGACACCGGGGAGCTGTTTTTT. Translation gives CASSLRSDTGELFF.

This clonotype appeared a few times. The chain links TRBV7-9 to TRBJ1-5, with 7 bases fitting TRBD1. Looked up from germline, CDR1 is SEHNR and CDR2 is FQNEAQ (reference sequence). J gave up 0 bases and V 1 base, and 6 bases lay outside the gene matches. CDR3 length: 17 amino acids. DNA for the CDR3: TGTGCCAGCAGCTTAGGCCAGGGGACAGATAGCAATCAGCCCCAGCATTTT. Protein product: CASSLGQGTDSNQPQHF.

V is TRBV5-1 and J is TRBJ1-6; D unclear. Germline lookup yields CDR1 SGHRS and CDR2 YFSETQ. V was pared by 4 bases and J by 7 bases, with 15 bases between. This CDR3 spans 15 amino acids. CDR3 residues: CASSPPGSSNSPLHF. In DNA, the CDR3 is TGCGCCAGCAGCCCACCGGGTAGTTCGAATTCACCCCTCCACTTT.

The chain joins TRBV6-2 or TRBV6-3 to TRBJ2-7, with TRBD1 matching 11 bases. The CDR3 is 15 amino acids. CDR1 MNHEY and CDR2 SVGEGT come from the germline V gene. V lost 4 bases to trimming and J lost 3 bases; unmatched junction nucleotides: 5. The CDR3 loop reads CASSSPGTGGYEQYV. CDR3 bases: TGTGCCAGCAGTTCACCCGGGACAGGGGGCTACGAGCAGTACGTC.

This clonotype has only a few counts. The chain employs TRBV19 and TRBJ1-2; TRBD1 matches 7 bases. This CDR3 contains 14 residues. CDR1 and CDR2 from the germline V gene are LNHDA and SQIVND (reference sequence). V trimming: 7 bases; J trimming: 5 bases; junction bases outside the gene matches: 10. CDR3 DNA: TGTGCCAGTACTGGACAGGTTAGAAGATATGGCTACACCTTC. It yields the protein CASTGQVRRYGYTF.

The chain combines TRBV5-4 with TRBJ2-1; 10 bases map to TRBD1. The CDR3 spans 16 residues. Trimming removed 4 bases from V and 5 bases from J; junction bases left unmatched: 9. Looked up from germline, CDR1 is SGHNT and CDR2 is YYREEE (reference sequence). The CDR3 DNA sequence: TGTGCCAGCAGCAGGAGGGACAGGGGACAGAACAATGAGCAGTTCTTC. Residues: CASSRRDRGQNNEQFF.

The chain uses TRBV7-9 and TRBJ2-6; TRBD1 aligns across 11 bases. V was pared by 4 bases and J by 2 bases, with 4 bases of the junction left unmatched. CDR3 length: 17 residues. Germline values: CDR1 SEHNR, CDR2 FQNEAQ (reference sequence). Here the CDR3 DNA reads TGTGCCAGCAGCTCAGAGGACAGGGGGCCTGGGGCCAACGTCCTGACTTTC. Its translation: CASSSEDRGPGANVLTF.

This clonotype was recorded a few times. The gene calls are TRBV7-9 and TRBJ2-3; TRBD1 agrees at 7 bases. CDR1 is SEHNR, CDR2 FQNEAQ, per germline (reference sequence). The CDR3 is 14 amino acids. V shed 3 bases, J shed 4 bases, and the junction held 4 bases outside the gene matches. CDR3 DNA sequence: TGTGCCAGCAGCTTCACTCAGGGGGCAGATACGCAGTATTTT. This codes for CASSFTQGADTQYF.

At least ten counts were recorded for this clonotype. V usage is TRBV12-3 or TRBV12-4 and J usage is TRBJ1-1; D gene ambiguous. The CDR3 has 12 residues. The V and J ends lost 6 bases and 11 bases respectively, with 16 bases between them. CDR3 in amino acids: CASSEGWWIAFF. As DNA, the CDR3 is TGTGCCAGCAGCGAAGGGTGGTGGATTGCTTTCTTT.

The chain joins TRBV7-3 to TRBJ2-1; weak D call: TRBD2 (6 bases). The CDR3 is 16 residues long. In germline, CDR1 is SGHTA, CDR2 FQGTGA. V was pared by 2 bases and J by 1 base, with 12 bases between. The DNA for the CDR3 is TGTGCCAGCAGCTTAGGCGGGATTAGTTCCTACAATGAGCAGTTCTTC. Its protein product is CASSLGGISSYNEQFF.

This clonotype turned up a few times. The chain recombines TRBV6-1 with TRBJ2-7; D gene ambiguous. V was shortened by 0 bases and J by 4 bases, with 7 bases between the two germline ends. Germline lookup yields CDR1 MNHNS and CDR2 SASEGT. The CDR3 extends over 13 amino acids. DNA for the CDR3: TGTGCCAGCAGTGAAGCCTTCAGTTACGAGCAGTACTTC. Residues: CASSEAFSYEQYF.

This clonotype was observed a few times. Because the CDR3's place on the DNA is in doubt, the DNA is left out and the CDR3 is given as listed by TCRdb. This chain connects TRBV5-6 to TRBJ2-5; the table names TRBD2, a call not compared with the DNA. Ends included, the CDR3 has 18 residues. CDR1 and CDR2 (germline): SGHDT, YYEEEE. The CDR3 here is CASSLGTSGSYFGETQYF.

This clonotype has at least ten counts. The rearrangement joins TRBV7-2 to TRBJ2-7, with D perhaps assigned TRBD1 or TRBD2 (5 bases each). CDR3 length: 15 residues. Germline loops: CDR1 SGHTA, CDR2 FQGNSA. Trimming stripped 1 base from V and 9 bases from J, with 19 bases between. CDR3 coding DNA: TGTGCCAGCAGCTTAGTTGGGGGACCTCTTCAGGGGCAGTACTTC. This gives the protein CASSLVGGPLQGQYF. Filled out from reference TRBV7-2 and TRBJ2-7, the complete variable domain reads GAGVSQSPSNKVTEKGKDVELRCDPISGHTALYWYRQSLGQGLEFLIYFQGNSAPDKSGLPSDRFSAERTGGSVSTLTIQRTQQEDSAVYLCASSLVGGPLQGQYFGPGTRLTVT.

V gene TRBV4-3 combines with J gene TRBJ1-6; D unclear. Trimming removed 4 bases at V and 7 bases at J, with 11 bases between. The CDR3 loop spans 14 amino acids. The germline gives CDR1 LGHNA, CDR2 YSLEER. DNA of the CDR3: TGCGCCAGCAGCCCAAACGCAGCCAATTCACCCCTCCACTTT. Translation gives CASSPNAANSPLHF.

The chain recombines TRBV25-1 with TRBJ2-3, with D possibly TRBD2 on 6 matching bases. Germline V lookup: CDR1 MGHDK, CDR2 SYGVNS. V was trimmed by 1 base and J by 4 bases, leaving 15 bases between them. CDR3 length equals 16 residues. The CDR3 coding sequence is TGTGCCAGCAGTGAATCCGTCCCGGGACTCGCAGATACGCAGTATTTT. This translates into CASSESVPGLADTQYF.

The chain couples TRBV6-2 or TRBV6-3 to TRBJ2-1; 11 bases are a match to TRBD2. CDR1 MNHEY and CDR2 SVGEGT come from the germline V gene. CDR3 length: 15 residues. V shed 5 bases and J 4 bases; nucleotides not matched to a gene: 4. The chain's CDR3 is CASSMGLAVYNEQFF. CDR3 DNA sequence: TGTGCCAGCAGTATGGGACTAGCGGTTTACAATGAGCAGTTCTTC.

This chain joins TRBV28 and TRBJ2-7; D possibly corresponds to TRBD1 (9 bases). Germline loops: CDR1 MDHEN, CDR2 SYDVKM. Trimming stripped 6 bases from V and 9 bases from J, with 21 bases between. This CDR3 is 14 amino acids long. CDR3 coding DNA: TGTGCCAGCAGGGGGAGCGGGGGACAGGGCTGGCAGTACTTC. This gives the protein CASRGSGGQGWQYF.

This clonotype occurred a few times. The gene calls are TRBV7-2 and TRBJ1-2, with TRBD1 as a possible D gene (5 bases). The CDR3 extends over 12 amino acids. Germline V lookup: CDR1 SGHTA, CDR2 FQGNSA. With 5 bases removed from V and 7 bases from J, the gap between germline ends came to 11 bases. The CDR3: CASSGTGSGYTF. In DNA form, the CDR3 reads TGTGCCAGCAGCGGCACAGGTTCTGGCTACACCTTC.

The sample holds a few counts of this clonotype. This sequence joins TRBV20-1 and TRBJ1-1; D call uncertain. CDR3 length equals 9 residues. Per germline, CDR1 DFQATT and CDR2 SNEGSKA (reference sequence). The V and J ends lost 4 bases and 8 bases respectively, with 5 bases between them. CDR3 protein: CSATREAFF. The CDR3 coding sequence is TGCAGTGCTACCAGGGAAGCTTTCTTT.

This clonotype was seen only once. The chain combines TRBV6-1 with TRBJ2-7; D is perhaps TRBD1 (6 bases). The CDR3 runs 16 residues. Trimming cost V 5 bases and J 9 bases, with 26 bases left between them. Germline V gives CDR1 MNHNS, CDR2 SASEGT. CDR3 bases: TGTGCCAGCAGTCCAATGACAGGATCCGGGATCCAGAGGCAGTACGTC. This gives the protein CASSPMTGSGIQRQYV.

The rearrangement joins TRBV15 to TRBJ2-7, with D hard to call. The ends were cut back, 0 bases at V and 0 bases at J, with 9 bases in the middle. The CDR3 runs to 15 residues. Germline V gene lookup returns CDR1 LNHNV and CDR2 YYDKDF (reference sequence). This CDR3 reads CATSRDPPTSYEQYF. In DNA, the CDR3 is TGTGCCACCAGCAGAGATCCCCCCACCTCCTACGAGCAGTACTTC. The variable domain in full, with the rest retrieved from reference TRBV15 and TRBJ2-7, is DAMVIQNPRYQVTQFGKPVTLSCSQTLNHNVMYWYQQKSSQAPKLLFHYYDKDFNNEADTPDNFQSRRPNTSFCFLDIRSPGLGDTAMYLCATSRDPPTSYEQYFGPGTRLTVT.

The chain employs TRBV19 and TRBJ2-7; no firm D call. CDR1 LNHDA and CDR2 SQIVND come from the germline V gene (reference sequence). V lost 5 bases to trimming and J lost 7 bases, with 15 bases between them. CDR3 length equals 13 residues. CDR3 in DNA: TGTGCCAGTAGTTGGACCTCAGTTGGGGAGCAGTACTTC. It translates to CASSWTSVGEQYF.

The chain uses TRBV24-1 and TRBJ2-1; 9 positions agree with TRBD2. Germline V gene sequence: CDR1 KGHDR, CDR2 SFDVKD. The CDR3 has 17 amino acids. After removal of 2 bases from V and 4 bases from J, the junction contained 8 bases not matched to a gene. CDR3: CATSDSPPGLAYNEQFF. Here the CDR3 DNA reads TGTGCCACCAGTGATTCGCCCCCGGGACTAGCTTACAATGAGCAGTTCTTC.